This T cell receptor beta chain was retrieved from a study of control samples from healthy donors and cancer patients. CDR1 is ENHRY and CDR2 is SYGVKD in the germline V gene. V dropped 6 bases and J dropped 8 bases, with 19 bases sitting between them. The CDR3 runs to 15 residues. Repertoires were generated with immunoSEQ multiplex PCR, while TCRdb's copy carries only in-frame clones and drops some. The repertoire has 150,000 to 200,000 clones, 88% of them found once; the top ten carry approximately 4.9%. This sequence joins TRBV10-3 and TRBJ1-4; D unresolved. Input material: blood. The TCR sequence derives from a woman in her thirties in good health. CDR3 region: CAIRDQSGGGEKLFF. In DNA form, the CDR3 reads TGTGCCATCAGAGACCAGTCGGGCGGTGGGGAAAAACTGTTTTTT.